The 25 T cell receptor beta chains below all came from one sample that was sequenced in a study of OX40 agonist ivuxolimab in advanced cancers. Libraries were prepared by immunoSEQ multiplex PCR; TCRdb keeps only in-frame clonotypes and omits some of them. The sample lists some 45,000 clones, around 86% seen once, with under 15% in the top ten. The input for sequencing was CD4+ or CD8+ T cells sorted from blood, taken in a trial of the OX40 agonist ivuxolimab. The receptors stem from an adult with an advanced solid tumor such as melanoma, head and neck, liver or kidney cancer.

This clone was counted only a few times. The chain combines TRBV25-1 with TRBJ1-1; no definite D call. The CDR3 runs to 12 residues. The V gene's germline CDR1 is MGHDK and CDR2 SYGVNS. Trimming removed 8 bases from V and 3 bases from J, with 10 bases in between. The CDR3 DNA sequence: TGTGCCAGCGGCAACAGTGACACTGAAGCTTTCTTT. Its translation is CASGNSDTEAFF.

The CDR3 region is CASSKPTGGKNIQYF. Written as DNA, the CDR3 is TGTGCCAGCAGCAAGCCCACAGGGGGCAAAAACATTCAGTACTTC. The chain uses TRBV11-3 and TRBJ2-4; 8 bases align to TRBD1. J was trimmed by 3 bases and V by 5 bases; bases with no gene match: 6. This CDR3 contains 15 residues. The V gene's germline CDR1 is SGHNT and CDR2 YENEEA.

The chain has TRBV5-5 and TRBJ2-7; no definite D call. Per the germline V gene, CDR1 is SGHKS and CDR2 is YYEKEE (reference sequence). The CDR3 runs to 15 residues. V was cut by 4 bases and J by 4 bases, with 18 bases left in between. The CDR3 sequence is CASSVGMGFLYEQYV. CDR3 nucleotides: TGTGCCAGCAGCGTTGGGATGGGGTTCCTTTACGAGCAGTACGTC.

The genes are TRBV7-9 and TRBJ2-3; D is possibly TRBD1 or TRBD2 (5 bases each). Germline-derived CDR1 and CDR2 are SEHNR and FQNEAQ (reference sequence). This CDR3 has 14 residues. Trimming pared 6 bases from V and 1 base from J, leaving 11 bases between. The CDR3 spells CASSTRDGTDTQYF. CDR3 nucleotides: TGTGCCAGCAGTACGAGGGACGGCACAGATACGCAGTATTTT. The whole variable domain, remainder taken from reference TRBV7-9 and TRBJ2-3, is DTGVSQNPRHKITKRGQNVTFRCDPISEHNRLYWYRQTLGQGPEFLTYFQNEAQLEKSRLLSDRFSAERPKGSFSTLEIQRTEQGDSAMYLCASSTRDGTDTQYFGPGTRLTVL.

The V gene is TRBV11-3, the J gene TRBJ2-1, with 12 nucleotides matching TRBD1. This CDR3 is 17 amino acids long. CDR1 is SGHNT and CDR2 is YENEEA in the germline V gene. The trim removed 6 bases at V and 8 bases at J, leaving 14 bases unmatched. The CDR3 nucleotides read TGTGCCAGCAGTCCCCGGGACGGGACAGGGGGCGCGTATGAGCAGTTCTTC. Its protein is CASSPRDGTGGAYEQFF.

The CDR3 bases are TGTGCCATCAGCGTCTCCTACGAGCAGTACGTC. It encodes CAISVSYEQYV. The chain couples TRBV10-3 to TRBJ2-7; no clear D. Trimming left V 6 bases short and J 0 bases short, with 3 bases between. CDR1 ENHRY and CDR2 SYGVKD come from the germline V gene. CDR3 length: 11 residues.

This clone appeared once. This chain links TRBV9 with TRBJ2-1; D may be TRBD2 (6 bases). The CDR3 sequence is 14 residues long. Germline loops: CDR1 SGDLS, CDR2 YYNGEE. The V end lost 3 bases, the J end lost 4 bases, and 11 bases lay between the germline ends. CDR3 sequence (DNA): TGTGCCAGCAGCGCGGGAGACACGTACAATGAGCAGTTCTTC. Translating it yields CASSAGDTYNEQFF. The variable domain in full, completed from reference TRBV9 and TRBJ2-1, reads DSGVTQTPKHLITATGQRVTLRCSPRSGDLSVYWYQQSLDQGLQFLIQYYNGEERAKGNILERFSAQQFPDLHSELNLSSLELGDSALYFCASSAGDTYNEQFFGPGTRLTVL.

The rearrangement uses TRBV7-9 and TRBJ1-2; no firm D call. Trimming removed 3 bases from V and 0 bases from J, with 5 bases in between. This CDR3 region has 13 residues. In germline, CDR1 is SEHNR, CDR2 FQNEAQ (reference sequence). The CDR3, as DNA: TGTGCCAGCAGCTTCCTCACTAACTATGGCTACACCTTC. This encodes CASSFLTNYGYTF.

The gene calls are TRBV9 and TRBJ2-2, with TRBD2 as a possible D gene (6 bases). Per the germline V gene, CDR1 is SGDLS and CDR2 is YYNGEE. Trimming took off 2 bases at V and 6 bases at J, with 8 bases between the two ends. The CDR3 is 13 residues long. DNA of the CDR3: TGTGCCAGCAGCGTCGGAGGGCCCGGGGAGCTGTTTTTT. Amino acid sequence: CASSVGGPGELFF.

In its sample, this clone was seen once. The chain joins TRBV19 to TRBJ1-2; no reliable D call. V was pared by 3 bases and J by 2 bases, with 7 bases between. Germline-derived CDR1 and CDR2 are LNHDA and SQIVND (reference sequence). The CDR3 loop spans 13 amino acids. The CDR3 nucleotides read TGTGCCAGTAGTATGTCGGGGAACTATGGCTACACCTTC. Its protein is CASSMSGNYGYTF.

This chain uses TRBV2 with TRBJ2-7; D could derive from TRBD1 or TRBD2 (6 bases each). Per the germline V gene, CDR1 is SNHLY and CDR2 is FYNNEI. V dropped 7 bases and J dropped 0 bases, with 13 bases sitting between them. The CDR3 totals 14 residues. CDR3 coding DNA: TGTGCCAGCAAGGGGGGCCCTAGCTCCTACGAGCAGTACGTC. It yields the protein CASKGGPSSYEQYV.

The rearrangement joins TRBV6-5 to TRBJ2-3; D gene unclear. Per the germline V gene, CDR1 is MNHEY and CDR2 is SVGAGI. The CDR3 has 14 amino acids. V shed 4 bases and J shed 0 bases, with 8 bases lying between them. CDR3 region: CASSSASSTDTQYF. The CDR3 DNA sequence: TGTGCCAGCAGTTCGGCTTCAAGCACAGATACGCAGTATTTT.

The chain combines TRBV9 with TRBJ1-2, with no clear D. The V end lost 0 bases, the J end lost 4 bases, and 4 bases lay between the germline ends. The length of the CDR3 is 12 residues. CDR1 and CDR2 from the germline V gene are SGDLS and YYNGEE. The CDR3 protein is CASSVDLYGYTF. The DNA for the CDR3 is TGTGCCAGCAGCGTAGACCTCTATGGCTACACCTTC.

In its sample, this clone was seen once. The rearrangement links TRBV10-3 to TRBJ2-7; the D is unclear. V gave up 2 bases and J gave up 7 bases, with 6 bases separating them. CDR1 ENHRY and CDR2 SYGVKD come from the germline V gene. This CDR3 is built from 11 residues. The CDR3 region has the DNA TGTGCCATCAGTGAGGGGTGGGAGCAGTACGTC. It is translated as CAISEGWEQYV.

This sequence joins TRBV4-3 and TRBJ2-7; D tentatively reads TRBD1 or TRBD2 (5 bases each). V was cut by 2 bases and J by 4 bases, with 21 bases left in between. The CDR3 has 17 amino acids. In germline, CDR1 is LGHNA, CDR2 YSLEER. The CDR3 nucleotides read TGCGCCAGCAGCCAAACCCTCGGGACGGGAACCTATTACGAGCAGTACTTC. Amino acid sequence: CASSQTLGTGTYYEQYF.

This chain links TRBV11-2 with TRBJ2-1; TRBD1 aligns across 10 bases. Trimming cost V 3 bases and J 8 bases; bases outside gene matches: 13. Germline CDR1 and CDR2: SGHAT and FQNNGV. This CDR3 has 17 amino acids. The CDR3 region has the DNA TGTGCCAGCAGCTTCCCAGGGGGGGGACAGGGGATGGATGAGCAGTTCTTC. The encoded protein is CASSFPGGGQGMDEQFF.

V gene TRBV21-1 combines with J gene TRBJ2-3; TRBD1 is the table's D call, not checked against the DNA. TRBV21-1 is reported as a pseudogene. The CDR3 totals 10 residues. Here the CDR3 DNA reads TGTGCCAGCAGCCCCCGAGGGGGGTATTTT. Protein product: CASSPRGGYF.

The gene calls are TRBV10-3 and TRBJ1-1; 7 bases map to TRBD1. The germline CDR1 and CDR2 sequences are ENHRY and SYGVKD. The CDR3 is 15 amino acids. V gave up 3 bases and J gave up 4 bases; unmatched junction bases: 8. The CDR3 DNA reads TGTGCCATCAGTGACTCCCAGGGGGAAGCCACTGAAGCTTTCTTT. Protein product: CAISDSQGEATEAFF.

This chain links TRBV29-1 with TRBJ2-2; the D is unclear. Germline V gene lookup returns CDR1 SQVTM and CDR2 ANQGSEA. V was clipped by 4 bases and J by 3 bases, with 12 bases between them. This CDR3 has 14 residues. The CDR3 nucleotides are TGCAGCGTTGCTGGGTTCATAGACACCGGGGAGCTGTTTTTT. Protein sequence: CSVAGFIDTGELFF.

V gene TRBV9 combines with J gene TRBJ1-2; TRBD1 matches 12 bases. Per germline, CDR1 SGDLS and CDR2 YYNGEE. J lost 7 bases, V lost 2 bases, and 6 bases had no gene match. The CDR3 length is 15 residues. Here the CDR3 DNA reads TGTGCCAGCAGCGTCGGGACAGGGGGCCCGGCTGGCTACACCTTC. Translation gives CASSVGTGGPAGYTF.

J is TRBJ2-7 and V is TRBV6-1; D gene uncertain. The length of the CDR3 is 12 residues. Trimming stripped 1 base from V and 7 bases from J, with 8 bases between. Germline lookup yields CDR1 MNHNS and CDR2 SASEGT. This CDR3 reads CASSEVLGEQYV. The CDR3, as DNA: TGTGCCAGCAGTGAAGTGCTTGGGGAGCAGTACGTC.

There are a few counts of this clone. The rearrangement joins TRBV7-9 to TRBJ1-5, with TRBD1 matching over 9 bases. Trimming took 4 bases from V and 10 from J; bases not matched to a gene: 2. This CDR3 spans 12 amino acids. Germline assignment: CDR1 SEHNR and CDR2 FQNEAQ (reference sequence). CDR3 sequence (DNA): TGTGCCAGCAGCTGGGGACAGGGCCCCCAGCATTTT. This encodes CASSWGQGPQHF.

This sequence joins TRBV4-1 and TRBJ1-1, with D maybe TRBD1 (5 bases). V was cut by 0 bases and J by 5 bases, with 7 bases left in between. The CDR3 extends over 13 amino acids. CDR1 and CDR2 (germline): MGHRA, YSYEKL. CDR3 amino acids: CASSQDRGTEAFF. The CDR3 DNA reads TGCGCCAGCAGCCAAGATCGGGGGACTGAAGCTTTCTTT.

The chain links TRBV6-5 to TRBJ1-5, with TRBD1 as a possible D gene (6 bases). The length of the CDR3 is 14 residues. Trimming took off 4 bases at V and 11 bases at J, with 18 bases between the two ends. Germline V gene sequence: CDR1 MNHEY, CDR2 SVGAGI. CDR3 in amino acids: CASSSTNRAGTQHF. DNA for the CDR3: TGTGCCAGCAGTTCCACGAACAGGGCCGGGACCCAGCATTTT.

The rearrangement links TRBV28 to TRBJ2-5; no clear D gene. The J call is doubtful: the DNA matches TRBJ2-7 better. The germline V gene has CDR1 MDHEN and CDR2 SYDVKM. The CDR3 spans 17 residues. The CDR3 DNA is TGTGCCAGCAGTTTCCCCCTTATTGCAACTACTTCCTACGAGCAGTACTTC. Translated, it gives CASSFPLIATTSYEQYF.